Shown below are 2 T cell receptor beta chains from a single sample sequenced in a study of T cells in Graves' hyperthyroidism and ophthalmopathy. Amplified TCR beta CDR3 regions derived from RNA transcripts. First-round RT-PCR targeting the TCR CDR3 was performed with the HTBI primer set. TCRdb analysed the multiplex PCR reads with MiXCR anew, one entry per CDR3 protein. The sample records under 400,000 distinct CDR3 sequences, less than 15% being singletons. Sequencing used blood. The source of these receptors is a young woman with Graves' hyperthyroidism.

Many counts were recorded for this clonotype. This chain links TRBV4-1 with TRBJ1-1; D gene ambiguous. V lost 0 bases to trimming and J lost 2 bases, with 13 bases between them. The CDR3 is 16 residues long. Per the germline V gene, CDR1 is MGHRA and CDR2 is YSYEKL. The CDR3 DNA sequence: TGCGCCAGCAGCCAAGAACTCAGGAATGTTAACACTGAAGCTTTCTTT. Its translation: CASSQELRNVNTEAFF.

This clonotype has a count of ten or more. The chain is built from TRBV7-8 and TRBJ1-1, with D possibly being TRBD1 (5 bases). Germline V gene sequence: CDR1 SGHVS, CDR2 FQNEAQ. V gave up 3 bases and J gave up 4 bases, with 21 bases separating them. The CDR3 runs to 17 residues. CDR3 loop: CASSFQDKHFGSTEAFF. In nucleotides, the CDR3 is TGTGCCAGCAGCTTCCAGGACAAACATTTCGGGAGCACTGAAGCTTTCTTT. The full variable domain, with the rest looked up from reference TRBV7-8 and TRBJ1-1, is GAGVSQSPRYKVAKRGQDVALRCDPISGHVSLFWYQQALGQGPEFLTYFQNEAQLDKSGLPSDRFFAERPEGSVSTLKIQRTQQEDSAVYLCASSFQDKHFGSTEAFFGQGTRLTVV.